A single sample gave rise to the 3 T cell receptor beta chains below, sequenced in a study of T cell repertoires in cytomegalovirus infection. TCRdb reprocessed the reads with MiXCR, giving one entry per CDR3 protein. This table has approximately 250,000 distinct CDR3 sequences, 6% to 8% appearing once. Source material: PBMCs. Receptor source: a human donor in good health (CMV status not recorded). Some clones in this sample may be carry-over from other donors' samples.

This clonotype appeared many times. The J gene is TRBJ1-3, the V gene TRBV29-1, with 9 bases lining up with TRBD1. The germline V gene has CDR1 SQVTM and CDR2 ANQGSEA. The CDR3 loop spans 13 amino acids. J lost 3 bases, V lost 4 bases, and 1 base had no gene match. CDR3 sequence reads: CSVGDRDGNTIYF. For the CDR3, the DNA is TGCAGCGTTGGGGACAGGGATGGAAACACCATATATTTT.

This clonotype was observed at least ten times. V and J are TRBV7-2 and TRBJ2-5; 8 positions agree with TRBD1. V lost 1 base to trimming and J lost 5 bases; unmatched junction nucleotides: 0. The CDR3 spans 13 residues. The germline CDR1 and CDR2 sequences are SGHTA and FQGNSA. The CDR3 protein is CASSLGQGETQYF. The CDR3 nucleotides are TGTGCCAGCAGCTTAGGACAGGGGGAGACCCAGTACTTC. The variable domain in full, completed from reference TRBV7-2 and TRBJ2-5, reads GAGVSQSPSNKVTEKGKDVELRCDPISGHTALYWYRQSLGQGLEFLIYFQGNSAPDKSGLPSDRFSAERTGGSVSTLTIQRTQQEDSAVYLCASSLGQGETQYFGPGTRLLVL.

This clonotype has ten or more counts. The rearrangement joins TRBV7-8 to TRBJ2-5; 8 positions agree with TRBD2. CDR3 length: 16 amino acids. The V and J ends lost 2 bases and 1 base, in that order; junction bases with no gene match: 6. In germline, CDR1 is SGHVS, CDR2 FQNEAQ. CDR3: CASSLPTSGTQETQYF. CDR3 nucleotide sequence: TGTGCCAGCAGCTTACCTACTAGCGGAACCCAAGAGACCCAGTACTTC.